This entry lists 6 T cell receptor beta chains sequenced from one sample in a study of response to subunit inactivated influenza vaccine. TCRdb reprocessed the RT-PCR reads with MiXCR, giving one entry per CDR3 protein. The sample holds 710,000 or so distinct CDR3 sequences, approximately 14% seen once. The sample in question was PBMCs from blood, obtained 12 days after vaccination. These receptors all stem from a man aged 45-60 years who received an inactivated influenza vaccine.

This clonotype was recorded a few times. This CDR3 is CASSPRGAGETQYF. DNA for the CDR3: TGTGCCAGCTCACCGCGGGGGGCAGGAGAGACCCAGTACTTC. The chain links TRBV18 to TRBJ2-5, with 8 bases that match TRBD2. The germline V gene has CDR1 KGHSH and CDR2 LQKENI. CDR3 length: 14 residues. V gave up 3 bases and J gave up 4 bases; unmatched junction bases: 4.

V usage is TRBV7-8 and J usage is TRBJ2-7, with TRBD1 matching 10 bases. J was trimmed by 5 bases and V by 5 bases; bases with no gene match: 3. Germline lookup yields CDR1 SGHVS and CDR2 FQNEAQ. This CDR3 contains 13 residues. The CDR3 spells CASSEGTGDEQYF. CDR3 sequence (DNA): TGTGCCAGCAGCGAGGGGACAGGGGACGAGCAGTACTTC.

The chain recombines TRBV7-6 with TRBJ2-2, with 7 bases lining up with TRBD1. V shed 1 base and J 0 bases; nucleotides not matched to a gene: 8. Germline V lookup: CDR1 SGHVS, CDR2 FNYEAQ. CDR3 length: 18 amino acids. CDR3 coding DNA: TGTGCCAGCAGCTTAGTAATCCCCCAGGGGGCGAACACCGGGGAGCTGTTTTTT. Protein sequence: CASSLVIPQGANTGELFF. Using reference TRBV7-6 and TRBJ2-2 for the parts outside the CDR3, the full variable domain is GAGVSQSPRYKVTKRGQDVALRCDPISGHVSLYWYRQALGQGPEFLTYFNYEAQQDKSGLPNDRFSAERPEGSISTLTIQRTEQRDSAMYRCASSLVIPQGANTGELFFGEGSRLTVL.

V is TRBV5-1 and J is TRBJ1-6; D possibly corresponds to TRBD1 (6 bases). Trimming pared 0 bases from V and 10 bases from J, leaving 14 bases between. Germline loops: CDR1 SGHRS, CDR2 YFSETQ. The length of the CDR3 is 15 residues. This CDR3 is CASSLGTEKRSPLHF. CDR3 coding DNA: TGCGCCAGCAGCTTGGGGACAGAAAAACGGTCACCCCTCCACTTT.

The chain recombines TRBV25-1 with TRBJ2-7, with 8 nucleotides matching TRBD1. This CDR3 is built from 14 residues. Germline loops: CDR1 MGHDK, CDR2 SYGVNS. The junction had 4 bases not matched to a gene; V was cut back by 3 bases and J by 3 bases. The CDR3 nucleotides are TGTGCCAGCAGTGATTGGACAGGGAGCTACGAGCAGTACTTC. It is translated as CASSDWTGSYEQYF.

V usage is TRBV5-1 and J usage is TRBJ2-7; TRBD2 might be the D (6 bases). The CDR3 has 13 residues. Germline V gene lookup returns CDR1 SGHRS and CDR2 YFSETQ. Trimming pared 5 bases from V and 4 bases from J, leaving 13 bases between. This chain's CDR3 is CASRPSAAYEQYF. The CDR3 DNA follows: TGCGCCAGCAGACCTAGCGCGGCGTACGAGCAGTACTTC.